This entry lists 32 T cell receptor beta chains sequenced from one sample in a study of regulatory T cells in long-lasting Graves disease. The time point denotes: newly diagnosed GD, antithyroid drugs for less than 3 months. Construction of the TCR library relied on RNA isolated from PBMCs. Assembly of TCR beta libraries relied on iRepertoire HTBI primers together with Arm-PCR of CDR3 regions. TCRdb analysed the multiplex PCR reads with MiXCR anew, one entry per CDR3 protein. Seen here are about 530,000 distinct CDR3 sequences, around 16% observed once, and the top ten hold 20% to 25%. The same sample was also studied in work on T cells in Graves' hyperthyroidism and ophthalmopathy.

This sample comprised peripheral blood mononuclear cells (PBMCs), obtained at new diagnosis, from a patient treated with antithyroid drugs. Receptors were obtained from a woman aged 40 to 65 with Graves disease.

This clonotype was seen repeatedly, ten times or more. The rearrangement links TRBV5-8 to TRBJ1-1; D may be TRBD1 (6 bases). Germline CDR1 and CDR2: SGHTS and YDEGEE. This CDR3 contains 15 residues. V gave up 5 bases and J gave up 3 bases, with 17 bases separating them. CDR3 sequence reads: CASRFALGTYTEAFF. The CDR3 DNA reads as TGTGCCAGCAGGTTTGCCCTCGGGACATACACTGAAGCTTTCTTT.

This clonotype has at least ten counts. The V call is TRBV7-2, the J call TRBJ1-4; D call uncertain. Germline CDR1 is SGHTA and CDR2 is FQGNSA. V shed 5 bases and J shed 8 bases, with 15 bases lying between them. This CDR3 has 14 residues. CDR3 amino acids: CASSLGNLGEKLFF. In nucleotides, the CDR3 is TGTGCCAGCAGCCTGGGAAATCTGGGCGAAAAACTGTTTTTT. The full variable domain, its missing parts supplied by reference TRBV7-2 and TRBJ1-4, is GAGVSQSPSNKVTEKGKDVELRCDPISGHTALYWYRQSLGQGLEFLIYFQGNSAPDKSGLPSDRFSAERTGGSVSTLTIQRTQQEDSAVYLCASSLGNLGEKLFFGSGTQLSVL.

This clonotype has only a few counts. The chain recombines TRBV5-1 with TRBJ1-3, with TRBD1 as a possible D gene (6 bases). There are 15 residues in the CDR3. In germline, CDR1 is SGHRS, CDR2 YFSETQ. V was cut by 4 bases and J by 2 bases, with 13 bases left in between. CDR3 loop: CASSIQGEAGNTIYF. The CDR3 DNA follows: TGCGCCAGCAGCATACAGGGTGAGGCTGGAAACACCATATATTTT.

Points on this clonotype: This may be a read error: a much more frequent sequence differs by one nucleotide. This rearrangement joins TRBV12-3 or TRBV12-4 to TRBJ2-5, with a possible D match to TRBD2 (5 bases). CDR3 size: 13 residues. The V gene lost 3 bases and the J gene lost 7 bases, with 12 bases spanning the gap. CDR3 sequence (DNA): TGTGCCAGCAGTTTGTTCGGGATAGGGACCCAGTACTTC. This sequence encodes CASSLFGIGTQYF.

Many counts were recorded for this clonotype. The chain has TRBV2 and TRBJ1-4, with D perhaps matching TRBD1 (6 bases). The CDR3 is made up of 14 amino acids. V shed 2 bases and J shed 5 bases, with 9 bases lying between them. Germline CDR1 and CDR2: SNHLY and FYNNEI. DNA of the CDR3: TGTGCCAGCAGTGAACAGGGGCAGAATGAAAAACTGTTTTTT. Translation: CASSEQGQNEKLFF.

The V call is TRBV9, the J call TRBJ1-5; no clear D. The CDR3 runs 16 residues. The germline V gene has CDR1 SGDLS and CDR2 YYNGEE. Deletions cut 2 bases from V and 0 bases from J, with 12 bases between. CDR3 region: CASSVLTVLSNQPQHF. The CDR3 DNA sequence: TGTGCCAGCAGCGTGCTAACGGTCCTTAGCAATCAGCCCCAGCATTTT.

This clonotype was observed at least ten times. The chain links TRBV7-8 to TRBJ1-1; maybe TRBD1 (6 bases). Trimming took off 0 bases at V and 2 bases at J, with 16 bases between the two ends. CDR1 is SGHVS and CDR2 is FQNEAQ in the germline V gene. This CDR3 spans 17 amino acids. For the CDR3, the DNA is TGTGCCAGCAGCTTAGCCCGGATAGGGGGGCGAAACACTGAAGCTTTCTTT. Translation: CASSLARIGGRNTEAFF.

As to this clonotype: Only one base separates this from a far larger clonotype, so it likely reflects a read error. The genes are TRBV6-1 and TRBJ1-1; D is undetermined. The germline gives CDR1 MNHNS, CDR2 SASEGT. The ends were cut back, 5 bases at V and 1 base at J, with 14 bases in the middle. CDR3 size: 15 residues. DNA of the CDR3: TGTGCCAGCAGTTACAGCGGCAGCTCGAACACTGAAGCTTTCTTT. Translation: CASSYSGSSNTEAFF.

This clonotype was seen a handful of times. The chain recombines TRBV13 with TRBJ2-3; D may be TRBD1 or TRBD2 (5 bases each). The CDR3 runs to 19 residues. Trimming stripped 5 bases from V and 2 bases from J, with 26 bases between. The germline CDR1 and CDR2 sequences are PRHDT and FYEKMQ (reference sequence). CDR3 in amino acids: CASSGDRPPGATSTDTQYF. Written as DNA, the CDR3 is TGTGCCAGCAGCGGAGACCGCCCCCCCGGGGCCACATCCACAGATACGCAGTATTTT. Full variable domain (missing parts from reference TRBV13 and TRBJ2-3): AAGVIQSPRHLIKEKRETATLKCYPIPRHDTVYWYQQGPGQDPQFLISFYEKMQSDKGSIPDRFSAQQFSDYHSELNMSSLELGDSALYFCASSGDRPPGATSTDTQYFGPGTRLTVL.

This clonotype has just a few counts. The chain uses TRBV6-2 or TRBV6-3 and TRBJ2-2, with D perhaps matching TRBD2 (6 bases). The length of the CDR3 is 14 residues. Between the trimmed V and J ends, which lost 6 bases and 3 bases, there was a span of 11 bases. The germline gives CDR1 MNHEY, CDR2 SVGEGT. The CDR3 loop reads CASSPGEYTGELFF. CDR3 DNA sequence: TGTGCCAGCAGCCCGGGAGAGTACACCGGGGAGCTGTTTTTT.

This clonotype showed up many times. This rearrangement joins TRBV2 to TRBJ2-7; 7 positions match TRBD1. V lost 5 bases, J lost 5 bases, and 9 bases stayed unmatched. The CDR3 extends over 14 amino acids. In germline, CDR1 is SNHLY, CDR2 FYNNEI. Here the CDR3 reads CASSPQGRGNEQYF. The CDR3 DNA sequence: TGTGCCAGCAGTCCACAGGGGCGTGGGAACGAGCAGTACTTC.

The V gene is TRBV7-3, the J gene TRBJ2-2; D unresolved. V shed 5 bases and J shed 5 bases, with 9 bases lying between them. Germline loops: CDR1 SGHTA, CDR2 FQGTGA. This CDR3 region has 13 residues. The CDR3: CASSPQYTGELFF. The CDR3 nucleotides are TGTGCCAGCAGCCCTCAATATACCGGGGAGCTGTTTTTT.

This clonotype was seen many times. CDR3 DNA sequence: TGTGCCAGCAGTAACGGACAGGGGCGGGGCTATGGCTACACCTTC. Residues: CASSNGQGRGYGYTF. The chain recombines TRBV2 with TRBJ1-2; the match to TRBD1 covers 9 bases. Per germline, CDR1 SNHLY and CDR2 FYNNEI. V lost 5 bases to trimming and J lost 4 bases; unmatched junction nucleotides: 8. The CDR3 is made up of 15 amino acids.

This clonotype appeared many times. The chain combines TRBV18 with TRBJ2-3; TRBD1 might be the D (6 bases). The germline V gene has CDR1 KGHSH and CDR2 LQKENI. Trimming pared 3 bases from V and 4 bases from J, leaving 14 bases between. The CDR3 loop spans 15 amino acids. This CDR3 reads CASSPGTQEADTQYF. Here the CDR3 DNA reads TGTGCCAGCTCACCGGGGACACAGGAGGCAGATACGCAGTATTTT.

V and J are TRBV6-5 and TRBJ2-5; TRBD2 agrees at 9 bases. The germline gives CDR1 MNHEY, CDR2 SVGAGI. The CDR3 contains 16 residues. The V and J ends lost 0 bases and 4 bases, in that order; junction bases with no gene match: 6. CDR3 sequence (DNA): TGTGCCAGCAGTTACTCCGGTAGCGGGGGTGGAGAGACCCAGTACTTC. Encoded protein: CASSYSGSGGGETQYF.

This clonotype appeared many times. J is TRBJ1-1 and V is TRBV9; D might be TRBD1 (5 bases). Trimming removed 0 bases at V and 3 bases at J, with 15 bases between. The V gene's germline CDR1 is SGDLS and CDR2 YYNGEE. This CDR3 spans 16 amino acids. CDR3: CASSVGSQGLDTEAFF. As DNA, the CDR3 is TGTGCCAGCAGCGTAGGGAGCCAGGGCTTGGACACTGAAGCTTTCTTT.

This clonotype was recorded at least ten times. V gene TRBV2 combines with J gene TRBJ1-3, with D possibly TRBD1 on 5 matching bases. The CDR3 is 13 residues long. V lost 6 bases, J lost 1 base, and 7 bases lay in between. Per germline, CDR1 SNHLY and CDR2 FYNNEI. CDR3 residues: CASRGDSGNTIYF. The CDR3 DNA sequence: TGTGCCAGCAGGGGGGATTCTGGAAACACCATATATTTT.

This clonotype occurred many times. The chain is built from TRBV10-3 and TRBJ2-3; 12 nucleotides match TRBD2. Germline V CDR1 and CDR2: ENHRY, SYGVKD. The length of the CDR3 is 15 residues. The J segment lost 3 bases and the V segment lost 2 bases, leaving 0 bases of the junction unmatched. This chain's CDR3 is CAISETSGGTDTQYF. CDR3 coding DNA: TGTGCCATCAGTGAGACTAGCGGGGGGACAGATACGCAGTATTTT.

Concerning this clonotype: A much larger clonotype is one base distant, so this may be a read error. The rearrangement joins TRBV7-9 to TRBJ1-2, with 7 nucleotides matching TRBD1. The germline V gene has CDR1 SEHNR and CDR2 FQNEAQ (reference sequence). Trimming at V came to 5 bases and at J to 3 bases, leaving 12 bases not matched to a gene. The CDR3 is 16 amino acids. The CDR3 coding sequence is TGTGCCAGCAGCCCATACCGACAGGGAAGTCACTATGGCTACACCTTC. Protein product: CASSPYRQGSHYGYTF.

This clonotype is a singleton in its sample. A far more abundant clone sits one base away, making this likely a read error. The genes are TRBV7-2 and TRBJ1-1; D gene unclear. V was trimmed by 8 bases and J by 3 bases, leaving 13 bases between them. From germline, CDR1 is SGHTA and CDR2 FQGNSA. The CDR3 contains 13 residues. The CDR3 DNA reads TGTGCCAGCGCCAAGCAAGGATACACTGAAGCTTTCTTT. Encoded protein: CASAKQGYTEAFF. The whole variable domain, filled in from reference TRBV7-2 and TRBJ1-1, reads GAGVSQSPSNKVTEKGKDVELRCDPISGHTALYWYRQSLGQGLEFLIYFQGNSAPDKSGLPSDRFSAERTGGSVSTLTIQRTQQEDSAVYLCASAKQGYTEAFFGQGTRLTVV.

This clonotype was counted ten times or more. The chain joins TRBV3-1 to TRBJ2-7; D is unresolved. This CDR3 has 12 residues. Per the germline V gene, CDR1 is LGHDT and CDR2 is YNNKEL (reference sequence). The V end was cut by 1 base, the J end by 6 bases, with 7 bases between. This CDR3 is CASSQGSREQYF. The CDR3 DNA is TGTGCCAGCAGCCAAGGATCCCGCGAGCAGTACTTC.

This clonotype occurred a few times. The chain combines TRBV6-2 or TRBV6-3 with TRBJ2-3, with TRBD2 matching over 14 bases. After removal of 2 bases from V and 14 bases from J, the junction contained 15 bases not matched to a gene. The CDR3 consists of 17 residues. Germline-derived CDR1 and CDR2 are MNHEY and SVGEGT. The chain's CDR3 is CASSYGRETSGGGLRYF. Here the CDR3 DNA reads TGTGCCAGCAGTTACGGGAGGGAGACTAGCGGGGGGGGCCTCCGGTATTTT.

This clonotype showed up many times. V and J are TRBV12-3 or TRBV12-4 and TRBJ2-7; D is unresolved. The CDR3 extends over 15 amino acids. The V gene lost 1 base and the J gene lost 9 bases, with 19 bases spanning the gap. The CDR3 DNA sequence: TGTGCCAGCAGTTTAGAAATGGCAACGGCATCTGGGCAGTACTTC. Residues: CASSLEMATASGQYF.

The sample holds many counts of this clonotype. V and J are TRBV29-1 and TRBJ1-4; 7 bases align to TRBD1. The J segment lost 7 bases and the V segment lost 7 bases, leaving 9 bases of the junction unmatched. CDR3 length: 13 amino acids. The V gene's germline CDR1 is SQVTM and CDR2 ANQGSEA. CDR3 amino acids: CSATTGAGEKLFF. DNA of the CDR3: TGCAGCGCCACCACAGGGGCGGGTGAAAAACTGTTTTTT.

The chain joins TRBV29-1 to TRBJ2-3, with D perhaps matching TRBD2 (5 bases). From germline, CDR1 is SQVTM and CDR2 ANQGSEA. V lost 7 bases to trimming and J lost 6 bases, with 14 bases between them. The length of the CDR3 is 12 residues. The CDR3 loop reads CSDRGLGDTQYF. The CDR3 coding sequence is TGCAGCGATCGCGGGTTGGGGGATACGCAGTATTTT.

This clonotype was observed many times. The chain combines TRBV3-1 with TRBJ2-3; 10 positions match TRBD2. This CDR3 has 16 amino acids. Germline CDR1 LGHDT, CDR2 YNNKEL (reference sequence). The trim removed 3 bases at V and 4 bases at J, leaving 7 bases unmatched. The CDR3 DNA follows: TGTGCCAGCAGCCATCTTAGCGGGGGGACGGCAGATACGCAGTATTTT. It translates to CASSHLSGGTADTQYF.

As regards this clonotype: A much more abundant neighbour one base away suggests this may be a read error. This chain connects TRBV12-3 or TRBV12-4 to TRBJ2-1, with 13 bases aligning to TRBD2. V shed 6 bases and J 8 bases; nucleotides not matched to a gene: 4. This CDR3 is 14 amino acids long. The CDR3, as DNA: TGTGCCAGCAGCGGACTAGCGGGGGTATATGAGCAGTTCTTC. Its protein is CASSGLAGVYEQFF.

V gene TRBV28 combines with J gene TRBJ1-5; weak D call: TRBD1 (5 bases). This CDR3 spans 16 amino acids. Trimming took off 3 bases at V and 1 base at J, with 13 bases between the two ends. CDR1 MDHEN and CDR2 SYDVKM come from the germline V gene. The CDR3 region is CASSFLGGKSNQPQHF. For the CDR3, the DNA is TGTGCCAGCAGTTTCTTGGGGGGAAAGAGCAATCAGCCCCAGCATTTT.

This clonotype has a count of ten or more. The chain recombines TRBV2 with TRBJ1-1, with D hard to call. The V end was cut by 7 bases, the J end by 1 base, with 13 bases between. Germline V gene data show CDR1 as SNHLY and CDR2 as FYNNEI. The CDR3 contains 14 residues. The CDR3 loop is CASKTGRQNTEAFF. In DNA form, the CDR3 reads TGTGCCAGCAAAACCGGACGGCAGAACACTGAAGCTTTCTTT.

This clonotype was seen ten or more times. CDR3 protein: CASSAQGQISHEQYF. CDR3 sequence (DNA): TGTGCCAGCAGTGCCCAGGGACAGATTAGCCACGAGCAGTACTTC. The gene calls are TRBV2 and TRBJ2-7, with 7 bases lining up with TRBD1. Trimming took 4 bases from V and 5 from J; bases not matched to a gene: 11. The CDR3 runs 15 residues. Germline lookup yields CDR1 SNHLY and CDR2 FYNNEI.

Note on this clonotype: A much larger clone differs from this one at a single base, so this may be a read error. The chain combines TRBV7-2 with TRBJ1-5; no reliable D call. V dropped 3 bases and J dropped 5 bases, with 11 bases sitting between them. Germline V gene sequence: CDR1 SGHTA, CDR2 FQGNSA. The CDR3 is made up of 14 amino acids. CDR3 sequence reads: CASSFATGDQPQHF. The CDR3 nucleotides read TGTGCCAGCAGCTTTGCAACGGGTGATCAGCCCCAGCATTTT.

The chain couples TRBV20-1 to TRBJ2-2; D may be TRBD2 (7 bases). Germline V gene lookup returns CDR1 DFQATT and CDR2 SNEGSKA (reference sequence). V was trimmed by 6 bases and J by 7 bases, leaving 15 bases between them. The CDR3 runs to 13 residues. This chain's CDR3 is CSARRGGIGELFF. The CDR3 nucleotides read TGCAGTGCCCGAAGGGGGGGCATCGGGGAGCTGTTTTTT.